This TCR beta chain was recorded in a study of CXCR3-negative and CXCR3-positive naive CD8 T cells. The CDR3 is 13 amino acids. Germline CDR1 is SGHTA and CDR2 is FQGNSA. The study's findings and limits: Compared with CXCR3-negative naive cells, CXCR3-positive naive cells showed more hydrophobic TRB CDR3s.

Libraries of TRB cDNA were made by 5' RACE and carried UMIs. TCRdb reprocessed the 5' RACE reads, with one entry per CDR3 protein and no DNA. The sample features more than 70,000 distinct CDR3 sequences, with about 0.62% in its top ten. With regard to this clonotype: Its cognate antigen is unknown.

Phenotypically, naive CD8+ T cells corresponded to CD45RO-CCR7+CD27+CD95-. The clonotype was recovered from a human donor in good health. Some clones in this sample may be carry-over from other donors' samples. The rearrangement links TRBV7-2 to TRBJ1-2. Sequenced: naive CXCR3+ CD8+ T cells from blood. Subset: CD45RO-CCR7+CD27+CD95- naive CD8+ T cells expressing CXCR3 (TNR3+). The CDR3 sequence: CASRGTTSYGYTF.